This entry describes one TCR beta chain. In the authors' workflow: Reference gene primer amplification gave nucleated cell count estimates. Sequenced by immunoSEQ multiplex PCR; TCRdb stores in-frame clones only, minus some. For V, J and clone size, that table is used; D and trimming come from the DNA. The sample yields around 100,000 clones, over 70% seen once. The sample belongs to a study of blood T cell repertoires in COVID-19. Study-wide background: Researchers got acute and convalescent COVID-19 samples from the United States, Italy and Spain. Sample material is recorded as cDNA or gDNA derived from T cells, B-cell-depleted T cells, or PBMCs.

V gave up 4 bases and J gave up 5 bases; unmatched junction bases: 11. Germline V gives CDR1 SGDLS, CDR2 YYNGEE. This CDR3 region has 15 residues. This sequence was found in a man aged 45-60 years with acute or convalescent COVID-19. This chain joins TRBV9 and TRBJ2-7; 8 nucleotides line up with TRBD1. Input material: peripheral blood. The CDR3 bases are TGTGCCAGCAGCCCCCGACCGGACAGGGCAAACGAGCAGTACTTC. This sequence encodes CASSPRPDRANEQYF.